These 14 T cell receptor beta chains came from one sample sequenced in a study of shared clonotypes between healthy human individuals. Data came from immunoSEQ multiplex PCR; TCRdb stores just in-frame clones and leaves some out. Of 330,000 or so clones listed, around 70% are singletons. Material for sequencing was memory CD4+ T cells sorted from blood. The sample's subset: CD45RA-negative fraction. The receptors shown here come from a man aged 30 to 39 in good health.

V usage is TRBV5-1 and J usage is TRBJ1-2, with D possibly being TRBD1 (5 bases). V was trimmed by 6 bases and J by 4 bases, leaving 16 bases between them. Germline lookup yields CDR1 SGHRS and CDR2 YFSETQ. The CDR3 totals 14 residues. The CDR3 DNA sequence: TGCGCCAGCAAAATCGAGCAACAGGTCTATGGCTACACCTTC. Its translation is CASKIEQQVYGYTF.

Comments on this clone: This may come from a read error, since a much larger clone is one base off. The J gene is TRBJ1-6, the V gene TRBV30; D is unresolved. The CDR3 consists of 14 residues. Per the germline V gene, CDR1 is GTSNPN and CDR2 is SVGIG (reference sequence). CDR3 sequence reads: CARSALGFNSPLHF. The CDR3 coding sequence is TGTGCCCGGAGTGCATTGGGGTTTAATTCACCCCTCCACTTT.

This clone was picked up a small number of times. This chain connects TRBV19 to TRBJ1-5; D gene unclear. This CDR3 comprises 12 residues. Germline V gives CDR1 LNHDA, CDR2 SQIVND (reference sequence). The ends were cut back, 10 bases at V and 2 bases at J, with 9 bases in the middle. Here the CDR3 DNA reads TGTGCCACCTGGACGGGCAATCAGCCCCAGCATTTT. Amino acid sequence: CATWTGNQPQHF.

In this sample, this clone turned up a few times. This rearrangement joins TRBV7-2 to TRBJ2-3; 7 bases align to TRBD1. Germline V lookup: CDR1 SGHTA, CDR2 FQGNSA. V shed 7 bases and J 0 bases; nucleotides not matched to a gene: 4. The CDR3 has 14 residues. The CDR3 DNA reads as TGTGCCAGCACCCAGACAGGGAGCACAGATACGCAGTATTTT. Encoded protein: CASTQTGSTDTQYF. Full variable domain (remainder filled in from reference TRBV7-2 and TRBJ2-3): GAGVSQSPSNKVTEKGKDVELRCDPISGHTALYWYRQSLGQGLEFLIYFQGNSAPDKSGLPSDRFSAERTGGSVSTLTIQRTQQEDSAVYLCASTQTGSTDTQYFGPGTRLTVL.

This chain uses TRBV7-2 with TRBJ1-3; D uncertain. The V gene's germline CDR1 is SGHTA and CDR2 FQGNSA. This CDR3 has 15 residues. With 6 bases removed from V and 0 bases from J, the gap between germline ends came to 12 bases. CDR3 coding DNA: TGTGCCAGCAGTTTACAGTCTTACTCTGGAAACACCATATATTTT. Translating gives CASSLQSYSGNTIYF.

The chain carries TRBV10-2 and TRBJ2-1; D possibly corresponds to TRBD2 (5 bases). CDR1 is WSHSY, CDR2 SAAADI, per germline. This CDR3 is built from 14 residues. V dropped 7 bases and J dropped 0 bases, with 10 bases sitting between them. The CDR3 DNA is TGCGCCAGCACTCGGGGAAGCTCCTACAATGAGCAGTTCTTC. Translating gives CASTRGSSYNEQFF.

The chain employs TRBV6-1 and TRBJ2-7; no reliable D call. V lost 7 bases and J 5 bases, leaving 15 bases between the germline ends. The CDR3 has 13 residues. The V gene's germline CDR1 is MNHNS and CDR2 SASEGT. The CDR3 sequence is CASTERASNEQYF. The CDR3 nucleotides read TGTGCCAGCACCGAAAGAGCATCCAACGAGCAGTACTTC.

The chain couples TRBV5-1 to TRBJ2-5; D not resolved. Trimming removed 0 bases from V and 4 bases from J, with 4 bases in between. Germline CDR1 reads SGHRS; CDR2 reads YFSETQ. The CDR3 is made up of 12 amino acids. CDR3 region: CASSLAVETQYF. CDR3 bases: TGCGCCAGCAGCTTGGCCGTAGAGACCCAGTACTTC. The full variable domain, completed using reference TRBV5-1 and TRBJ2-5, is KAGVTQTPRYLIKTRGQQVTLSCSPISGHRSVSWYQQTPGQGLQFLFEYFSETQRNKGNFPGRFSGRQFSNSRSEMNVSTLELGDSALYLCASSLAVETQYFGPGTRLLVL.

The chain joins TRBV29-1 to TRBJ2-4; D unresolved. The germline V and J ends were trimmed by 1 base and 2 bases, with 6 bases remaining between them. Germline values: CDR1 SQVTM, CDR2 ANQGSEA. The CDR3 is made up of 13 amino acids. CDR3 nucleotide sequence: TGCAGCGTTGAAGGTGGATCCAAAAACATTCAGTACTTC. This encodes CSVEGGSKNIQYF.

This clone was observed a handful of times. The V gene is TRBV6-5, the J gene TRBJ2-1; D gene unclear. The V gene lost 5 bases and the J gene lost 0 bases, with 11 bases spanning the gap. The CDR3 is 15 residues long. CDR1 MNHEY and CDR2 SVGAGI come from the germline V gene. CDR3 sequence (DNA): TGTGCCAGCAGTAAAGATCGGACCTCCTACAATGAGCAGTTCTTC. Encoded protein: CASSKDRTSYNEQFF.

The chain combines TRBV28 with TRBJ1-2; 8 nucleotides match TRBD1. CDR1 MDHEN and CDR2 SYDVKM come from the germline V gene. This CDR3 has 14 amino acids. V trimming: 3 bases; J trimming: 5 bases; junction bases outside the gene matches: 5. For the CDR3, the DNA is TGTGCCAGCAGTTTCTGGGACAGGAGATATGGCTACACCTTC. This encodes CASSFWDRRYGYTF.

The table lists this clone with a few counts. This chain uses TRBV5-6 with TRBJ2-2; D remains ambiguous. Germline V gives CDR1 SGHDT, CDR2 YYEEEE. The germline V and J ends were trimmed by 4 bases and 1 base, with 8 bases remaining between them. This CDR3 contains 14 residues. The CDR3 spells CASSRTVNTGELFF. The CDR3 DNA is TGTGCCAGCAGCAGGACGGTGAACACCGGGGAGCTGTTTTTT.

In this sample, this clone turned up once. The chain links TRBV7-6 to TRBJ1-5; weak D call: TRBD1 (5 bases). This CDR3 contains 14 residues. V lost 7 bases to trimming and J lost 8 bases, with 18 bases between them. In germline, CDR1 is SGHVS, CDR2 FNYEAQ. The CDR3 loop is CASTQGGSGKPQHF. Here the CDR3 DNA reads TGTGCCAGCACCCAGGGAGGGTCCGGAAAGCCCCAGCATTTT.

Many counts were recorded for this clone. This sequence joins TRBV18 and TRBJ2-2; TRBD2 matches 14 bases. Losses at the gene ends were 6 bases for V and 7 bases for J; bases not matched to a gene: 7. This CDR3 spans 16 amino acids. Germline CDR1 is KGHSH and CDR2 is LQKENI. The CDR3 sequence is CASSPGTSGRLGELFF. CDR3 nucleotides: TGTGCCAGCTCCCCAGGGACTAGCGGGAGACTCGGGGAGCTGTTTTTT.